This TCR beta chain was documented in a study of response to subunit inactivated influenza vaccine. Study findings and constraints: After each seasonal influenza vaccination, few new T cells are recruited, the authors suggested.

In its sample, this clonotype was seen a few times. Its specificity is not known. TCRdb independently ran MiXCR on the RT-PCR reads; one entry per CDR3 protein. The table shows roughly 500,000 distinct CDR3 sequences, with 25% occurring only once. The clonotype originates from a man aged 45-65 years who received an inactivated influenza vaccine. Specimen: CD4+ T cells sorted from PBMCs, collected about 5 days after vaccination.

The CDR3 here is CASRTGAADSYGYTF. CDR3 bases: TGTGCCAGCAGGACAGGGGCCGCGGATAGCTATGGCTACACCTTC. The chain combines TRBV12-3 or TRBV12-4 with TRBJ1-2; TRBD1 matches 8 bases. CDR3 length: 15 residues. J was trimmed by 4 bases and V by 6 bases; bases with no gene match: 10.